This paragraph reports one T cell receptor beta chain. These data belong to a study of T cells in Graves' hyperthyroidism and ophthalmopathy. Diagnoses were made from clinical symptoms, serum measures (thyroxine and TRAb), thyroid ultrasound and orbital computed tomography. This CDR3 has 15 residues. CDR1 is SGHAT and CDR2 is FQNNGV in the germline V gene. The V end lost 5 bases, the J end lost 8 bases, and 18 bases lay between the germline ends. TCR beta CDR3 regions were amplified from RNA. First-round RT-PCR of the TCR CDR3 relied on the HTBI primer set. From the multiplex PCR reads, TCRdb called clonotypes with MiXCR, one entry per CDR3 protein. The sample holds around 340,000 distinct CDR3 sequences, roughly 18% seen once.

This sequence was found in a woman between 50 and 59 years old with Graves' hyperthyroidism. The specimen sequenced was blood. This sequence joins TRBV11-2 and TRBJ1-4; maybe TRBD1 (6 bases). The CDR3 coding sequence is TGTGCCAGCAGCGTAGGGGGGGCGCGGCAGGAAAAACTGTTTTTT. Protein sequence: CASSVGGARQEKLFF.